This T cell receptor (beta chain) was identified in a study of cytomegalovirus exposure and HLA in healthy donors. Overall study findings and caveats: The authors listed around 150 TCR beta chains as cytomegalovirus-associated.

The PCR employed 60 Vbeta primers together with 13 Jbeta primers. Profiling relied on immunoSEQ multiplex PCR, and the TCRdb table lists in-frame clones only, not all of them. Of fewer than 200,000 clones listed, 87% are singletons. Of note for this clone: Its antigen is currently unknown.

CDR3 length: 15 residues. With 1 base removed from V and 7 bases from J, the gap between germline ends came to 11 bases. Germline loops: CDR1 SNHLY, CDR2 FYNNEI. The sample comprised PBMCs. The rearrangement uses TRBV2 and TRBJ1-6; D remains unclear. This TCR came from a girl in the first two years of life in good health and CMV-seronegative. The CDR3 sequence: CASSEGRHPNSPLHF. DNA for the CDR3: TGTGCCAGCAGTGAAGGAAGACACCCGAATTCACCCCTCCACTTT.